This T cell receptor beta chain was documented in a study of blood T cell repertoires in COVID-19. Turning to the study itself: Donors in the United States, Italy and Spain gave samples during acute or convalescent COVID-19.

Patients from Seattle were sampled longitudinally, starting during active infection. This clone was counted only a few times. Authors' processing steps: Estimation of nucleated cell counts relied on the amplification of reference gene primers. Clones were read by immunoSEQ multiplex PCR, and TCRdb kept only the in-frame ones, dropping some. That table is the source of V, J and clone size, and D and trimming were worked out from the DNA. The sample includes some 180,000 clones, approximately 80% of them seen just once. Sequencing was performed on peripheral blood. The TCR comes from a woman between 40 and 50 years old with COVID-19, enrolled during active disease.

CDR3 nucleotide sequence: TGTGCCAGCAGCCCCCGGACTAGCGGGGGGGTTAGCACAGATACGCAGTATTTT. Residues: CASSPRTSGGVSTDTQYF. The V and J genes are TRBV3-1 (or the pseudogene TRBV3-2) and TRBJ2-3; 15 positions agree with TRBD2. In germline, CDR1 is LGHDT, CDR2 YNNKEL (reference sequence). V lost 4 bases and J lost 0; bases outside the gene matches: 5. This CDR3 has 18 residues.